A single sample gave rise to the 8 T cell receptor beta chains below, sequenced in a study of T cell repertoires in cytomegalovirus infection (dated by TCRdb to the late 2010s). The listed sequencing device is Illumina HiSeq 1500. TCRdb reran the public reads through fastp at Q25 and MiXCR, keeping productive beta chains. Rows with a matching CDR3 protein are joined into one entry that keeps the most common DNA and genes. The sample profile shows hundreds of thousands of distinct CDR3 sequences; around 32% of them were found once. The ten largest clones capture approximately 18% of the sample. No cognate antigen is known for these TCRs. This specimen's treatment or condition label, interpreted: in vitro stimulation with specific CMV peptide epitopes to enrich CMV-specific T cells. The sample here was cultured PBMCs, taken from culture after CMV antigen stimulation. All receptors derive from a human donor in good health (CMV status not recorded). Some clones in this sample may be carry-over from other donors' samples.

The V call is TRBV28, the J call TRBJ2-1; no clear D. The CDR3 covers 13 residues. Germline CDR1 is MDHEN and CDR2 is SYDVKM. Trimming left V 1 base short and J 8 bases short, with 9 bases between. The CDR3 DNA follows: TGTGCCAGCAGTTTATCGTCTCAGGATGAGCAGTTCTTC. Encoded protein: CASSLSSQDEQFF.

This clonotype was recorded a few times. V gene TRBV7-9 combines with J gene TRBJ2-1; 11 bases map to TRBD2. Trimming cost V 3 bases and J 4 bases; bases outside gene matches: 5. From germline, CDR1 is SEHNR and CDR2 FQNEAQ (reference sequence). This CDR3 region has 16 residues. The CDR3 nucleotides read TGTGCCAGCAGCTTCCGGACTAGCGGGCTTTACAATGAGCAGTTCTTC. This gives the protein CASSFRTSGLYNEQFF. Combining the CDR3 with reference TRBV7-9 and TRBJ2-1 gives the whole variable domain DTGVSQNPRHKITKRGQNVTFRCDPISEHNRLYWYRQTLGQGPEFLTYFQNEAQLEKSRLLSDRFSAERPKGSFSTLEIQRTEQGDSAMYLCASSFRTSGLYNEQFFGPGTRLTVL.

This clonotype was counted only a few times. The rearrangement links TRBV6-1 to TRBJ2-3; 10 positions match TRBD2. The V and J ends lost 9 bases and 0 bases, in that order; junction bases with no gene match: 3. Germline V gives CDR1 MNHNS, CDR2 SASEGT. The CDR3 runs 14 residues. The CDR3 here is CARWTSGSTDTQYF. The CDR3 DNA is TGTGCCAGATGGACTAGCGGAAGCACAGATACGCAGTATTTT.

This clonotype was found a few times. The chain links TRBV7-2 to TRBJ2-7, with 11 bases that match TRBD1. This CDR3 region has 12 residues. Germline V lookup: CDR1 SGHTA, CDR2 FQGNSA. The ends lost 6 bases at V and 12 bases at J; junction bases unmatched: 7. This CDR3 is CASRGQGVGLYF. DNA of the CDR3: TGTGCCAGCAGGGGACAGGGGGTCGGTTTGTACTTC.

The chain couples TRBV7-9 to TRBJ2-7, with D possibly being TRBD2 (6 bases). The CDR3 is 16 amino acids. Looked up from germline, CDR1 is SEHNR and CDR2 is FQNEAQ (reference sequence). Between the trimmed V and J ends, which lost 4 bases and 3 bases, there was a span of 19 bases. The CDR3 sequence: CASSSFAGTSYYEQYF. The CDR3, as DNA: TGTGCCAGCAGCTCGTTCGCGGGGACCTCCTACTACGAGCAGTACTTC. Full variable domain (missing parts from reference TRBV7-9 and TRBJ2-7): DTGVSQNPRHKITKRGQNVTFRCDPISEHNRLYWYRQTLGQGPEFLTYFQNEAQLEKSRLLSDRFSAERPKGSFSTLEIQRTEQGDSAMYLCASSSFAGTSYYEQYFGPGTRLTVT.

The chain has TRBV15 and TRBJ1-1, with 7 positions matching TRBD1. The germline CDR1 and CDR2 sequences are LNHNV and YYDKDF (reference sequence). Trimming took 4 bases from V and 1 from J; bases not matched to a gene: 3. The CDR3 extends over 14 amino acids. CDR3 sequence reads: CATSTRTGNTEAFF. As DNA, the CDR3 is TGTGCCACCAGCACTAGGACAGGGAACACTGAAGCTTTCTTT.

The genes are TRBV6-2 or TRBV6-3 and TRBJ2-1; D possibly matches TRBD1 or TRBD2 (6 bases each). Trimming cost V 5 bases and J 0 bases, with 23 bases left between them. This CDR3 has 19 residues. Germline V gene data show CDR1 as MNHEY and CDR2 as SVGEGT. The chain's CDR3 is CASSQLAGGVKSSYNEQFF. CDR3 in DNA: TGTGCCAGCAGTCAACTGGCCGGGGGCGTTAAAAGCTCCTACAATGAGCAGTTCTTC.

The chain has TRBV7-9 and TRBJ1-2; maybe TRBD1 (6 bases). V lost 5 bases, J lost 1 base, and 14 bases lay in between. The CDR3 consists of 15 residues. Germline values: CDR1 SEHNR, CDR2 FQNEAQ (reference sequence). The CDR3 DNA sequence: TGTGCCAGCAGCGTGGAAGGGGGTGATAACTATGGCTACACCTTC. This translates into CASSVEGGDNYGYTF.